The entry below gives a single T cell receptor (beta chain) sequence along with its context. Its antigen is unknown. The data were taken from a study of T cell responses to AZD1222 COVID-19 vaccine. Study-wide findings and caveats: Across the whole spike, CD4 TCRs peaked at regions 160-218 and 743-854. Repertoire sampling was restricted to post-peak T cell response timepoints. It should be noted that donors were predominantly white British and more often female, and clonal diversity was possibly underestimated.

CDR1 SGDLS and CDR2 YYNGEE come from the germline V gene. CDR3 length: 15 residues. The V segment lost 3 bases and the J segment 5 bases; nucleotides outside the gene matches: 9. Profiling relied on immunoSEQ multiplex PCR, and the TCRdb table lists in-frame clones only, not all of them. The table lists 130,000 to 150,000 clones, over 80% of them singletons. This receptor was identified in an adult in good health. The specimen comprised peripheral blood, sampled on day 0 of MenACWY control vaccination. The gene calls are TRBV9 and TRBJ2-5; 8 bases agree with TRBD2. The CDR3 sequence is CASSARTSRGETQYF. CDR3 bases: TGTGCCAGCAGCGCTAGGACTAGCCGTGGGGAGACCCAGTACTTC.